This TCR beta chain was sequenced for a study of T cell responses to AZD1222 COVID-19 vaccine. General study findings and limits: Recipients of two AZD1222 doses showed rising Spike-specific TCR breadth and depth.

In the case of this clone: Its matching antigen is unknown.

Generated by immunoSEQ multiplex PCR, the TCRdb table keeps only in-frame clones and is missing some. Of some 150,000 clones listed, about 86% are singletons. The CDR3 has 16 residues. J was trimmed by 2 bases and V by 8 bases; bases with no gene match: 11. Germline V lookup: CDR1 MNHEY, CDR2 SMNVEV (reference sequence). The chain has TRBV27 and TRBJ2-3; 9 nucleotides agree with TRBD2. The origin of this receptor is an adult who received the AZD1222 COVID-19 vaccine. The sequencing used peripheral blood, collected 28 days after the second AZD1222 dose. Here the CDR3 DNA reads TGTGCCAGCCACAGGGGCGGGAGGGCCACCACAGATACGCAGTATTTT. Translation: CASHRGGRATTDTQYF.